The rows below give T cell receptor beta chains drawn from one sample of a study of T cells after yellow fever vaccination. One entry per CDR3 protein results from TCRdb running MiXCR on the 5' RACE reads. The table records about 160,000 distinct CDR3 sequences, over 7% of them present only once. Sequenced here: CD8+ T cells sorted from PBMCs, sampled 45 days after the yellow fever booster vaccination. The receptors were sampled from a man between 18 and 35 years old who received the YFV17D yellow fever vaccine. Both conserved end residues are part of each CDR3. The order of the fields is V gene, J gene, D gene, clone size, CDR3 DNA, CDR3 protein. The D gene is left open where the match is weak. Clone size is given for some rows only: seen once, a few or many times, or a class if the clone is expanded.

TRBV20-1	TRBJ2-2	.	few	TGCAGTGCTAGAGCGGGACCGAACACCGGGGAGCTGTTTTTT	CSARAGPNTGELFF
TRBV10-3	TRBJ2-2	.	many	TGTGCCATCAGTGAGTCGATATCTCCAGCCACCGGGGAGCTGTTTTTT	CAISESISPATGELFF
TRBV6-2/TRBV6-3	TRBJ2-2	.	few	TGTGCCAGCAGTTACGCCGCCGGGGAGCTGTTTTTT	CASSYAAGELFF
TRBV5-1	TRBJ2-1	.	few	TGCGCCAGCAGCTTGTCCTCCAGGGTATCCTACAATGAGCAGTTCTTC	CASSLSSRVSYNEQFF
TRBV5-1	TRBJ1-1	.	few	TGCGCCAGCAGCTTGAGGAACTTGGCAGGGAACACTGAAGCTTTCTTT	CASSLRNLAGNTEAFF
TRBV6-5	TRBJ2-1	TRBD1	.	TGTGCCACCGGGACAGGGAACAATGAGCAGTTCTTC	CATGTGNNEQFF
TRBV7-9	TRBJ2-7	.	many	TGTGCCAGCAGGCACTACAGGGACGAGCAGTACTTC	CASRHYRDEQYF
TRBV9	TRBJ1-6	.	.	TGTGCCAGCAGTTCTCTCGGGGAGGTAGGATCACCCCTCCACTTT	CASSSLGEVGSPLHF
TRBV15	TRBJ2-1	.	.	TGTGCCACCAGCAGAGGTAGAGGGTTTGGGGTTTCCTACAATGAGCAGTTCTTC	CATSRGRGFGVSYNEQFF
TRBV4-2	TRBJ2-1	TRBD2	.	TGTGCCAGCAGCGACGGGACTAGCGGGGAGTACAATGAGCAGTTCTTC	CASSDGTSGEYNEQFF
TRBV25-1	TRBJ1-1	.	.	TGTGCCAGCAGTGAAGGCGGTTTGGGTCCAGGGAACACTGAAGCTTTCTTT	CASSEGGLGPGNTEAFF
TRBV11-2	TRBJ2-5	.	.	TGTGCCATCGGCGCAGAGACCCAGTACTTC	CAIGAETQYF
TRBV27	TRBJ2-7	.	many	TGTGCCAGCAGTTATGGGGTGGGGTCGAACTACGAGCAGTACTTC	CASSYGVGSNYEQYF
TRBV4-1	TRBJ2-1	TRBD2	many	TGCGCCAGCAGCCTCCTTAGCGGGGTGAGCTCCTACAATGAGCAGTTCTTC	CASSLLSGVSSYNEQFF
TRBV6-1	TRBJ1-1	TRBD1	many	TGTGCCAGCAGTGAAGCCCCCACAGGGGGCACTGAAGCTTTCTTT	CASSEAPTGGTEAFF
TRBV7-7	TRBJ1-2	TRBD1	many	TGTGCTAGCAGCCCAATTCTTCCCGGGACAGAGAGGATCTCTACTAACTATGGCTACACCTTC	CASSPILPGTERISTNYGYTF
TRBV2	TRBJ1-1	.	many	TGTGCCAGCACCAAGACGGAGAACACTGAAGCTTTCTTT	CASTKTENTEAFF
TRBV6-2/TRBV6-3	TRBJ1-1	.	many	TGTGCCAGCAGTTGGGACTCGGTGAACACTGAAGCTTTCTTT	CASSWDSVNTEAFF
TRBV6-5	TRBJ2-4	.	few	TGTGCCAGCAGTTACGACAAGGGGTCGGCCAAAAACATTCAGTACTTC	CASSYDKGSAKNIQYF
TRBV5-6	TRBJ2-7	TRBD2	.	TGTGCCAGCAGCTATGGGACTAGCGGGGTATACGAGCAGTACTTC	CASSYGTSGVYEQYF
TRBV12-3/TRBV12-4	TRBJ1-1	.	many	TGTGCCAGCAGTTTCAGAAACACTGAAGCTTTCTTT	CASSFRNTEAFF
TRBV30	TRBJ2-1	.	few	TGTGCCTGGAGTGTCGGAGGGTGGAATGAGCAGTTCTTC	CAWSVGGWNEQFF
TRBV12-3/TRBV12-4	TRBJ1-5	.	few	TGTGCCAGCAGTTTCGGGGAAAATCAGCCCCAGCATTTT	CASSFGENQPQHF
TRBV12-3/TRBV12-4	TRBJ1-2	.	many	TGTGCCAGCAGTCCTGGGGGTGGGCATGGCTACACCTTC	CASSPGGGHGYTF
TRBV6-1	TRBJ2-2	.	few	TGTGCCAGCAGGCGTGGAGCTTACACCGGGGAGCTGTTTTTT	CASRRGAYTGELFF
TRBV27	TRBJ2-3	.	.	TGTGCCAGCAGCCTAGTCGGGGGCACAGATACGCAGTATTTT	CASSLVGGTDTQYF
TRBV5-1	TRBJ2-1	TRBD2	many	TGCGCCAGCAGGCTAGCGGGGGGGCCTGAGCAGTTCTTC	CASRLAGGPEQFF
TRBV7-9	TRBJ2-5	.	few	TGTGCCAGCAGCTTAGAGCAGCACCAAGAGACCCAGTACTTC	CASSLEQHQETQYF
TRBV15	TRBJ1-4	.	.	TGTGCCACCAGCCGCACCGGCGGGGGGTTTACTAATGAAAAACTGTTTTTT	CATSRTGGGFTNEKLFF
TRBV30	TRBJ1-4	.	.	TGTGCCTGGAGTCCGGGACGGCTTTATACTAATGAAAAACTGTTTTTT	CAWSPGRLYTNEKLFF
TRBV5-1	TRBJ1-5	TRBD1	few	TGCGCCAGCAGCCCACAGGGGGCTAACAATCAGCCCCAGCATTTT	CASSPQGANNQPQHF
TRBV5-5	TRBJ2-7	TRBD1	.	TGTGCCAGCAGCAGAAGGACAGGGGCCTACGAGCAGTACTTC	CASSRRTGAYEQYF
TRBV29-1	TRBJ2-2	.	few	TGCAGCGTTGAGGGACTCCGGGACACCGGGGAGCTGTTTTTT	CSVEGLRDTGELFF
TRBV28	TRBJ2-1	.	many	TGTGCCAGCAGTTTATCCGTCGGCAGGGGTAGTGAGCAGTTCTTC	CASSLSVGRGSEQFF
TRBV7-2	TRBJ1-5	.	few	TGTGCCAGCAGCTTAGGGAAACAGCAATATAGCAATCAGCCCCAGCATTTT	CASSLGKQQYSNQPQHF
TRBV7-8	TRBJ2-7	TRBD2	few	TGTGCCAGCAGCTTAGCCGGACTAGGGGTCGCCGAGCAGTACTTC	CASSLAGLGVAEQYF
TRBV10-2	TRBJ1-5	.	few	TGCGCCAGCAGTGACAGGACATCAGCTTCTAATCAGCCCCAGCATTTT	CASSDRTSASNQPQHF
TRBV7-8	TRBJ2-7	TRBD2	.	TGTGCCAGCAGCTTCGGAGCGGGGAACTACGAGCAGTACTTC	CASSFGAGNYEQYF
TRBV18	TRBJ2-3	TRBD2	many	TGTGCCAGCTCGCCGACTAGCGCCACCACCACAGATACGCAGTATTTT	CASSPTSATTTDTQYF
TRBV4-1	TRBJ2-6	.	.	TGCGCCAGCAGCCTCCAGGGGCTCGGGGGGGCCAACGTCCTGACTTTC	CASSLQGLGGANVLTF
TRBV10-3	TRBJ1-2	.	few	TGTGCCATCAGTGAGGAAGGAGGTGCCTATGGCTACACCTTC	CAISEEGGAYGYTF
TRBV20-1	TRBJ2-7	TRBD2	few	TGCAGTGCTAGGGGACTAGCGGGGTCCTACGAGCAGTACTTC	CSARGLAGSYEQYF
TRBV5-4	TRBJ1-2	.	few	TGTGCCAGCAGCCTCCCGGAACCGGCCGGCTACACCTTC	CASSLPEPAGYTF
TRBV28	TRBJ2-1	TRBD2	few	TGTGCCAGCAGTTTAACCGGACTAGCGGGGGGCCAGGTAGAATACAATGAGCAGTTCTTC	CASSLTGLAGGQVEYNEQFF